This entry features one T cell receptor (beta chain) sequence. Germline assignment: CDR1 SGHDT and CDR2 YYEEEE. V dropped 4 bases and J dropped 5 bases, with 7 bases sitting between them. CDR3 length equals 11 residues. This entry is derived from a study of shared clonotypes between healthy human individuals. The protocol was immunoSEQ multiplex PCR, while the TCRdb copy is restricted to in-frame clones and leaves out a portion. The repertoire holds 400,000 to 600,000 clones, with around 75% as singletons. The clonotype originates from a woman aged 40 to 50 in good health. Some clones in this sample may be carry-over from other donors' samples. The chain joins TRBV5-6 to TRBJ2-7; unclear D gene. Sequencing used PBMCs. This CDR3 reads CASSVLNEQYF. DNA for the CDR3: TGTGCCAGCAGCGTTCTAAACGAGCAGTACTTC.